The source of this T cell receptor (beta chain) is a study of blood T cell repertoires in COVID-19. At the level of the study: Donors in the United States, Italy and Spain gave samples during acute or convalescent COVID-19. Nucleic acid was either cDNA or gDNA, and it came from T cells, B-cell-depleted T cells, or PBMCs.

The CDR3 covers 16 residues. Recruitment covered about two dozen US areas and drew participants whose ages spanned about 18 to 90 years. Sequencing used immunoSEQ multiplex PCR; TCRdb keeps in-frame clones, though not all of them. This sample has 250,000 to 300,000 clones, with 85% to 90% found just once. The sequence came from a woman aged 55 to 70 in a cohort exposed to, infected with or recovered from COVID-19 (not recorded which). The chain combines TRBV12-2 with TRBJ2-1; the listed D gene, TRBD2, was not tested against the DNA. TRBV12-2 represents a pseudogene. Sequenced input: PBMCs or T cells enriched from blood (not recorded which). CDR3 in DNA: TGTGCAAGTCGCTTAGCGCGGGCGAGCTCCTACAATGAGCAGTTCTTC. It specifies CASRLARASSYNEQFF.